This entry concerns a single T cell receptor beta chain. The table came from immunoSEQ multiplex PCR; TCRdb's copy has only in-frame clones and leaves some out. The data show some 46,000 clones, with about 78% seen just once and 20% to 25% held by the top ten. This CDR3 contains 12 residues. The germline V gene encodes CDR1 SGHDT and CDR2 YYEEEE. Trimming shortened V by 3 bases and J by 5 bases, and 5 bases separated the two germline ends. With no exception, relapse followed autologous stem cell transplantation in all patients, and brentuximab vedotin exposure varied. These data are taken from a study of PD-1 blockade in classical Hodgkin lymphoma.

The chain couples TRBV5-6 to TRBJ2-2; D ambiguous. Sequencing used peripheral blood mononuclear cells (PBMCs), obtained before the second cycle of nivolumab. This TCR came from a human donor with classical Hodgkin lymphoma. The CDR3 loop reads CASSWGTGELFF. Here the CDR3 DNA reads TGTGCCAGCAGCTGGGGTACCGGGGAGCTGTTTTTT. Drawing the rest from reference TRBV5-6 and TRBJ2-2, the complete variable domain is DAGVTQSPTHLIKTRGQQVTLRCSPKSGHDTVSWYQQALGQGPQFIFQYYEEEERQRGNFPDRFSGHQFPNYSSELNVNALLLGDSALYLCASSWGTGELFFGEGSRLTVL.